Presented here are 18 T cell receptor beta chains from one specimen sequenced in a study of type 1 and type 2 diabetes patients. The PCR template was genomic DNA. The TCR beta CDR3 region was amplified using 30 forward and 13 reverse primers. TCRdb reanalysed the multiplex PCR reads using MiXCR and keeps one entry per CDR3 protein. The data show about 250,000 distinct CDR3 sequences, with around 47% seen just once and roughly 15% held by the top ten. Sequenced input: peripheral blood mononuclear cells (PBMCs). All receptors derive from a man between 18 and 29 years old with type 2 diabetes.

This clonotype was seen a few times. The chain has TRBV19 and TRBJ2-7, with 11 bases that match TRBD2. This CDR3 region has 16 residues. After removal of 4 bases from V and 4 bases from J, the junction contained 9 bases not matched to a gene. Germline values: CDR1 LNHDA, CDR2 SQIVND (reference sequence). CDR3: CASSRGTSGGAYEQYF. CDR3 DNA sequence: TGTGCCAGTAGTAGAGGGACTAGCGGAGGAGCGTACGAGCAGTACTTC.

The chain uses TRBV30 and TRBJ2-5; TRBD2 agrees at 7 bases. CDR3 size: 15 residues. Germline CDR1 is GTSNPN and CDR2 is SVGIG (reference sequence). V lost 5 bases to trimming and J lost 1 base; unmatched junction nucleotides: 10. CDR3 in amino acids: CAWGAGGGTQETQYF. Here the CDR3 DNA reads TGTGCCTGGGGGGCAGGCGGGGGTACCCAAGAGACCCAGTACTTC.

This clonotype has ten or more counts. The V call is TRBV15, the J call TRBJ1-6; a possible D gene is TRBD1 (6 bases). The CDR3 loop spans 15 amino acids. Looked up from germline, CDR1 is LNHNV and CDR2 is YYDKDF (reference sequence). V was pared by 2 bases and J by 6 bases, with 11 bases between. This CDR3 reads CATSRWGQANSPLHF. The CDR3 nucleotides are TGTGCCACCAGCAGATGGGGACAAGCTAATTCACCCCTCCACTTT.

Only a few counts were recorded for this clonotype. This chain joins TRBV6-5 and TRBJ2-1, with D possibly matching TRBD2 (5 bases). Germline CDR1 MNHEY, CDR2 SVGAGI. CDR3 length: 14 residues. Trimming shortened V by 6 bases and J by 8 bases, and 17 bases separated the two germline ends. CDR3 nucleotides: TGTGCCAGCAGGCAAAGGGCGGGTCGTCATGAGCAGTTCTTC. This translates into CASRQRAGRHEQFF.

This clonotype was seen at least ten times. The rearrangement links TRBV2 to TRBJ1-2; no clear D. V was cut by 7 bases and J by 5 bases, with 17 bases left in between. CDR1 is SNHLY, CDR2 FYNNEI, per germline. CDR3 size: 14 residues. CDR3 nucleotide sequence: TGTGCCAGCACTAAGGGAGCGAAGCCGTATGGCTACACCTTC. The encoded protein is CASTKGAKPYGYTF.

The chain employs TRBV20-1 and TRBJ1-2; 10 nucleotides match TRBD1. V was pared by 0 bases and J by 4 bases, with 8 bases of the junction left unmatched. This CDR3 spans 16 amino acids. Germline CDR1 reads DFQATT; CDR2 reads SNEGSKA (reference sequence). CDR3 sequence reads: CSARDLRTGGGYGYTF. CDR3 DNA: TGCAGTGCTAGAGATCTAAGGACAGGGGGGGGCTATGGCTACACCTTC.

The rearrangement uses TRBV20-1 and TRBJ2-1, with D perhaps matching TRBD2 (7 bases). Germline CDR1 is DFQATT and CDR2 is SNEGSKA (reference sequence). This CDR3 has 19 amino acids. V lost 2 bases and J 0 bases, leaving 23 bases between the germline ends. The DNA for the CDR3 is TGCAGTGCTAGACTAGACCAGCGGGACAAACCTAACTCCTACAATGAGCAGTTCTTC. Protein sequence: CSARLDQRDKPNSYNEQFF.

This clonotype was recorded once. One junction end disagrees with the germline gene, perhaps due to a read error. The chain joins TRBV2 to TRBJ1-6, with D maybe TRBD1 (6 bases). This CDR3 has 14 amino acids. Germline CDR1 reads SNHLY; CDR2 reads FYNNEI. DNA of the CDR3: TGTGTCAGCAGTTCCGGGACACATAATTCACCCCTCCACTTT. Protein sequence: CVSSSGTHNSPLHF.

As concerns this clonotype: A much larger clone lies one base from this, so it may be a read error. This sequence joins TRBV7-2 and TRBJ2-5; no clear D. The CDR3 is made up of 13 amino acids. In germline, CDR1 is SGHTA, CDR2 FQGNSA. The V gene lost 3 bases and the J gene lost 5 bases, with 10 bases spanning the gap. The CDR3 reads CASSFGSLETQYF. The CDR3 DNA is TGTGCCAGCAGCTTTGGGTCCCTGGAGACCCAGTACTTC.

The J gene is TRBJ2-1, the V gene TRBV6-2 or TRBV6-3; TRBD2 matches at 10 bases. The V segment lost 4 bases and the J segment 4 bases; nucleotides outside the gene matches: 1. The CDR3 is made up of 14 amino acids. Germline CDR1 is MNHEY and CDR2 is SVGEGT. The CDR3, as DNA: TGTGCCAGCAGTTGGGGACTAGCGTACAATGAGCAGTTCTTC. Translating gives CASSWGLAYNEQFF.

V and J are TRBV7-3 and TRBJ2-1; 8 nucleotides agree with TRBD2. Germline V lookup: CDR1 SGHTA, CDR2 FQGTGA. The CDR3 spans 14 residues. After removal of 6 bases from V and 8 bases from J, the junction contained 9 bases not matched to a gene. The CDR3 DNA follows: TGTGCCAGCAGTGAGAGCGGGAGTTCCGATGAGCAGTTCTTC. Residues: CASSESGSSDEQFF.

The V and J genes are TRBV4-3 and TRBJ1-4; D gene uncertain. Deletions cut 2 bases from V and 5 bases from J, with 6 bases between. Germline CDR1 LGHNA, CDR2 YSLEER. CDR3 length: 13 residues. The CDR3 protein is CASSQSGNEKLFF. The CDR3 DNA is TGCGCCAGCAGCCAAAGTGGCAATGAAAAACTGTTTTTT.

The V call is TRBV5-6, the J call TRBJ1-2; 9 nucleotides line up with TRBD1. V was clipped by 4 bases and J by 7 bases; unmatched bases: 2. The CDR3 is made up of 12 amino acids. Germline CDR1 is SGHDT and CDR2 is YYEEEE. The CDR3 spells CASSGTGSGYTF. CDR3 bases: TGTGCCAGCAGCGGGACAGGGTCTGGCTACACCTTC.

The chain joins TRBV5-1 to TRBJ1-1, with a possible D match to TRBD1 (5 bases). V was pared by 3 bases and J by 6 bases, with 12 bases between. CDR1 and CDR2 from the germline V gene are SGHRS and YFSETQ. The CDR3 has 13 residues. Here the CDR3 DNA reads TGCGCCAGCAGCTCGGGACTTTTCCCTGAAGCTTTCTTT. Translated, it gives CASSSGLFPEAFF.

This clonotype appeared a few times. The V call is TRBV19, the J call TRBJ1-4; perhaps TRBD1 as D (6 bases). With 5 bases removed from V and 8 bases from J, the gap between germline ends came to 15 bases. The CDR3 runs 14 residues. Germline values: CDR1 LNHDA, CDR2 SQIVND (reference sequence). As DNA, the CDR3 is TGTGCCAGTAGTGTCCGGACAGCCCAAGAAAAACTGTTTTTT. This codes for CASSVRTAQEKLFF.

V usage is TRBV13 and J usage is TRBJ2-3, with 12 bases matching TRBD2. The germline V gene encodes CDR1 PRHDT and CDR2 FYEKMQ (reference sequence). Germline trimming cut 5 bases from V and 4 bases from J; bases unmatched to any gene: 4. CDR3 size: 15 residues. The CDR3 sequence is CASSARLAGADTQYF. The CDR3 coding sequence is TGTGCCAGCAGCGCGAGACTAGCGGGAGCAGATACGCAGTATTTT. Full variable domain (rest looked up from reference TRBV13 and TRBJ2-3): AAGVIQSPRHLIKEKRETATLKCYPIPRHDTVYWYQQGPGQDPQFLISFYEKMQSDKGSIPDRFSAQQFSDYHSELNMSSLELGDSALYFCASSARLAGADTQYFGPGTRLTVL.

V and J are TRBV20-1 and TRBJ2-7; D perhaps matches TRBD1 (6 bases). Germline V lookup: CDR1 DFQATT, CDR2 SNEGSKA (reference sequence). The CDR3 totals 13 residues. Trimming stripped 2 bases from V and 1 base from J, with 9 bases between. CDR3 bases: TGCAGTGCTAGACCGGACAGTTCCTACGAGCAGTACTTC. Translation: CSARPDSSYEQYF.

The J gene is TRBJ2-1, the V gene TRBV2; 9 bases are shared with TRBD2. Trimming removed 8 bases from V and 4 bases from J; junction bases left unmatched: 9. Germline CDR1 SNHLY, CDR2 FYNNEI. The CDR3 is 15 residues long. The DNA for the CDR3 is TGTGCCAGCCCGGTCCTTAGCGGGAGTTACAATGAGCAGTTCTTC. Protein product: CASPVLSGSYNEQFF.